The clone carrying this TCR beta chain appeared a few times. Antigen: not known. The assay was immunoSEQ multiplex PCR, and TCRdb's table has in-frame clones only and misses some. The data contain 12,000 to 15,000 clones, around 75% of them singletons. This specimen belongs to a study of immune cell composition in non-small cell lung cancer. The overall study: Tumours were mainly lung adenocarcinoma or squamous cell carcinoma. Study-wide results and limits: Tumour-associated clones >0.5% occurred in approximately 31% of adenocarcinomas, about three quarters of squamous. Lung adenocarcinomas had lower top 10 clone scores and clonality than squamous tumours.

The trim removed 5 bases at V and 7 bases at J, leaving 3 bases unmatched. The germline CDR1 and CDR2 sequences are SEHNR and FQNEAQ (reference sequence). The CDR3 contains 12 residues. The chain combines TRBV7-9 with TRBJ1-2, with TRBD1 identical over 8 bases. The sample taken for sequencing was lung tumor tissue. The TCR was taken from a human donor with non-small cell lung cancer. CDR3 nucleotide sequence: TGTGCCAGCAGCAAGGACAGGGTTGGCTACACCTTC. It codes for CASSKDRVGYTF.